This is a list of T cell receptor beta chains from one sample in a study of technical replicates of blood from a few donors. The assay was immunoSEQ multiplex PCR, and TCRdb's table has in-frame clones only and misses some. The table has some 48,000 clones, around nine tenths seen once. The sequencing sample was made of PBMCs. The receptor source for this set is a human donor in good health. Some clones in this sample may be carry-over from other donors' samples. Both conserved end residues are part of each CDR3. The D gene is left open where the match is weak. Clone size appears in some rows only: once, few, many, or a class for an expanded clone.

j_gene: TRBJ1-1
v_gene: TRBV29-1
abundance: .
d_gene: .
CDR3nt: TGCAGCACTGGACAGCTAAACACTGAAGCTTTCTTT
CDR3aa: CSTGQLNTEAFF

j_gene: TRBJ1-2
v_gene: TRBV6-6
abundance: .
d_gene: TRBD1
CDR3nt: TGTGCCAGCAGCGAGGGGGCGGGGGGCTACACCTTC
CDR3aa: CASSEGAGGYTF

j_gene: TRBJ2-6
v_gene: TRBV4-3
abundance: .
d_gene: TRBD1
CDR3nt: TGCGCCAGCAGCCCAAGGGACAGGGGGCCTTTGTCTGGGGCCAACGTCCTGACTTTC
CDR3aa: CASSPRDRGPLSGANVLTF

j_gene: TRBJ1-1
v_gene: TRBV2
abundance: .
d_gene: TRBD1
CDR3nt: TGTGCCAGCGTAGACTTCCGGGACAGGGGGCGATTGACTGAAGCTTTCTTT
CDR3aa: CASVDFRDRGRLTEAFF

j_gene: TRBJ2-4
v_gene: TRBV5-1
abundance: .
d_gene: .
CDR3nt: TGCGCCAGCAGCTTGTTAGAGTCTGCCAAAAACATTCAGTACTTC
CDR3aa: CASSLLESAKNIQYF

j_gene: TRBJ2-2
v_gene: TRBV2
abundance: once
d_gene: TRBD1
CDR3nt: TGTGCCAGCAGTGAAGGCGGGACAGGTTACACCGGGGAGCTGTTTTTT
CDR3aa: CASSEGGTGYTGELFF

j_gene: TRBJ2-7
v_gene: TRBV5-5
abundance: once
d_gene: TRBD1
CDR3nt: TGTGCCAGCAGCTTCGGGACAGGGGTCTACGAGCAGTACTTC
CDR3aa: CASSFGTGVYEQYF

j_gene: TRBJ1-2
v_gene: TRBV5-1
abundance: .
d_gene: TRBD1
CDR3nt: TGCGCCAGCAGATACGGACAGGTCTCACTCGATGGCTACACCTTC
CDR3aa: CASRYGQVSLDGYTF

j_gene: TRBJ1-2
v_gene: TRBV7-9
abundance: once
d_gene: TRBD1
CDR3nt: TGTGCCAGCAGCTTAGCCGGGACAGAAGCTAACTATGGCTACACCTTC
CDR3aa: CASSLAGTEANYGYTF

j_gene: TRBJ1-2
v_gene: TRBV9
abundance: .
d_gene: .
CDR3nt: TGTGCCAGCAGCTCAGATGGGGGGGCGAACTATGGCTACACCTTC
CDR3aa: CASSSDGGANYGYTF

j_gene: TRBJ1-2
v_gene: TRBV6-5
abundance: once
d_gene: TRBD1
CDR3nt: TGTGCCAGCAGTTACTCGTGGGACAGGCTTTATGGCTACACCTTC
CDR3aa: CASSYSWDRLYGYTF

j_gene: TRBJ1-6
v_gene: TRBV25-1
abundance: .
d_gene: .
CDR3nt: TGTGCCAGCAGTGAGGGGGGGGGCAAAAATAATTCACCCCTCCACTTT
CDR3aa: CASSEGGGKNNSPLHF

j_gene: TRBJ2-5
v_gene: TRBV4-2
abundance: .
d_gene: .
CDR3nt: TGTGCCAGCAGCCAAGACGATCAGCGGCAGAAGAACTTC
CDR3aa: CASSQDDQRQKNF

j_gene: TRBJ1-5
v_gene: TRBV14
abundance: .
d_gene: .
CDR3nt: TGTGCCAGCACCCGACAGATAAATCAGCCCCAGCATTTT
CDR3aa: CASTRQINQPQHF

j_gene: TRBJ1-2
v_gene: TRBV2
abundance: .
d_gene: TRBD1
CDR3nt: TGTGCCAGCAGTGAAGACCAGGGGGTCTATGGCTACACCTTC
CDR3aa: CASSEDQGVYGYTF

j_gene: TRBJ1-1
v_gene: TRBV7-9
abundance: .
d_gene: .
CDR3nt: TGTGCCAGCAGCTTACGGAGGCCCCGAAAGAACACTGAAGCTTTCTTT
CDR3aa: CASSLRRPRKNTEAFF

j_gene: TRBJ1-2
v_gene: TRBV18
abundance: .
d_gene: .
CDR3nt: TGTGCCAGCTCACCACGAAGGGGCGCTGAGAATGGCTACACCTTC
CDR3aa: CASSPRRGAENGYTF

j_gene: TRBJ2-1
v_gene: TRBV6-5
abundance: .
d_gene: TRBD1
CDR3nt: TGTGCCAGCAGTTACGGACAGGGGCAGGGTGAGCAGTTCTTC
CDR3aa: CASSYGQGQGEQFF

j_gene: TRBJ2-7
v_gene: TRBV9
abundance: .
d_gene: .
CDR3nt: TGTGCCAGCAGCGGCAGCTCCTACGAGCAGTACTTC
CDR3aa: CASSGSSYEQYF

j_gene: TRBJ2-3
v_gene: TRBV9
abundance: .
d_gene: TRBD2
CDR3nt: TGTGCCAGCAGCGTAGGACTAGCGGGGGGTAGCACAGATACGCAGTATTTT
CDR3aa: CASSVGLAGGSTDTQYF

j_gene: TRBJ1-2
v_gene: TRBV9
abundance: .
d_gene: .
CDR3nt: TGTGCCAGCAGTCCCACGAACCGGGGGGAAGGCTACACCTTC
CDR3aa: CASSPTNRGEGYTF

j_gene: TRBJ2-7
v_gene: TRBV10-3
abundance: .
d_gene: TRBD2
CDR3nt: TGTGCCATCATGGGCAGCGGGAGCTCCTACGAGCAGTACTTC
CDR3aa: CAIMGSGSSYEQYF

j_gene: TRBJ1-1
v_gene: TRBV30
abundance: .
d_gene: .
CDR3nt: TGTGCCTCCAGGGTGACTGAAGCTTTCTTT
CDR3aa: CASRVTEAFF

j_gene: TRBJ1-1
v_gene: TRBV6-5
abundance: .
d_gene: .
CDR3nt: TGTGCCAGCCGCCGGGGGACTGAAGCTTTCTTT
CDR3aa: CASRRGTEAFF

j_gene: TRBJ1-1
v_gene: TRBV14
abundance: .
d_gene: .
CDR3nt: TGTGCCAGCAGCCCTTTCGTGGAGACGAACACTGAAGCTTTCTTT
CDR3aa: CASSPFVETNTEAFF

j_gene: TRBJ1-1
v_gene: TRBV30
abundance: .
d_gene: .
CDR3nt: TGTGCCTGGAGTCCTGGGTCAGGGACTGAAGCTTTCTTT
CDR3aa: CAWSPGSGTEAFF

j_gene: TRBJ2-2
v_gene: TRBV7-3
abundance: .
d_gene: TRBD2
CDR3nt: TGTGCCAGCAGCGTGATGGGGCCTAGCGGGTCCGGGGAGCTGTTTTTT
CDR3aa: CASSVMGPSGSGELFF

j_gene: TRBJ1-2
v_gene: TRBV19
abundance: .
d_gene: .
CDR3nt: TGTGCCAGTAGTATAGTAGTCCGGGGAAACTATGGCTACACCTTC
CDR3aa: CASSIVVRGNYGYTF

j_gene: TRBJ1-6
v_gene: TRBV30
abundance: .
d_gene: TRBD1
CDR3nt: TGTGCCTGGCAGGGGACAGGGTATAATTCACCCCTCCACTTT
CDR3aa: CAWQGTGYNSPLHF

j_gene: TRBJ2-3
v_gene: TRBV7-3
abundance: .
d_gene: TRBD2
CDR3nt: TGTGCCAGCAGCTTAGGCGTGGGAGGGCCTACAGATACGCAGTATTTT
CDR3aa: CASSLGVGGPTDTQYF

j_gene: TRBJ1-3
v_gene: TRBV4-3
abundance: few
d_gene: TRBD1
CDR3nt: TGCGCCAGCAGCCAAGAAGAGGGGGCAGGCGGAAACACCATATATTTT
CDR3aa: CASSQEEGAGGNTIYF

j_gene: TRBJ2-7
v_gene: TRBV7-8
abundance: few
d_gene: .
CDR3nt: TGTGCCAGCAGCTTCTCGGATAAGCGGAACTACGAGCAGTACTTC
CDR3aa: CASSFSDKRNYEQYF

j_gene: TRBJ2-2
v_gene: TRBV18
abundance: .
d_gene: TRBD1
CDR3nt: TGTGCCAGCTCACCGACAGGGGACACCGGGGAGCTGTTTTTT
CDR3aa: CASSPTGDTGELFF

j_gene: TRBJ2-2
v_gene: TRBV30
abundance: once
d_gene: TRBD2
CDR3nt: TGTGCCTGGACCCTGGGACTAGCGGGAGAAAAGCTGTTTTTT
CDR3aa: CAWTLGLAGEKLFF

j_gene: TRBJ2-7
v_gene: TRBV7-6
abundance: .
d_gene: .
CDR3nt: TGTGCCAGCAGCTTACAGGACAGCTACGAGCAGTACTTC
CDR3aa: CASSLQDSYEQYF

j_gene: TRBJ2-2
v_gene: TRBV6-5
abundance: .
d_gene: TRBD1
CDR3nt: TGTGCCAGCAGCCGAGACAGGGGCCACGGGGAGCTGTTTTTT
CDR3aa: CASSRDRGHGELFF

j_gene: TRBJ1-6
v_gene: TRBV27
abundance: .
d_gene: TRBD1
CDR3nt: TGTGCCAGCAGTTTCGGGACAGATAATTCACCCCTCCACTTT
CDR3aa: CASSFGTDNSPLHF

j_gene: TRBJ1-4
v_gene: TRBV4-3
abundance: .
d_gene: .
CDR3nt: TGCGCCAGCAGCAAAGGACACCACCATGAAAAACTGTTTTTT
CDR3aa: CASSKGHHHEKLFF

j_gene: TRBJ1-6
v_gene: TRBV9
abundance: .
d_gene: .
CDR3nt: TGTGCCAGCAGCGTAGACGTGAGCATTAATTCACCCCTCCACTTT
CDR3aa: CASSVDVSINSPLHF

j_gene: TRBJ1-2
v_gene: TRBV10-2
abundance: .
d_gene: .
CDR3nt: TGCGCCAGCAGTAGGGCTGGGGCGGTCAACTATGGCTACACCTTC
CDR3aa: CASSRAGAVNYGYTF

j_gene: TRBJ1-2
v_gene: TRBV7-2
abundance: .
d_gene: TRBD1
CDR3nt: TGTGCCAGCAGCCCGCAGGGGGCAGAAGGCTACACCTTC
CDR3aa: CASSPQGAEGYTF

j_gene: TRBJ1-3
v_gene: TRBV5-1
abundance: .
d_gene: .
CDR3nt: TGCGCCAGCAGCTTGTTTGGGGGGGCTACTGGAAACACCATATATTTT
CDR3aa: CASSLFGGATGNTIYF

j_gene: TRBJ2-5
v_gene: TRBV30
abundance: .
d_gene: .
CDR3nt: TGTGCCTGGAGTGTCAGGCTAAAAGAGACCCAGTACTTC
CDR3aa: CAWSVRLKETQYF

j_gene: TRBJ2-3
v_gene: TRBV7-9
abundance: .
d_gene: TRBD2
CDR3nt: TGTGCCAGCAGCTCCGGGAGAGAGAGCGGGAGGTTGACGCAGTATTTT
CDR3aa: CASSSGRESGRLTQYF

j_gene: TRBJ2-1
v_gene: TRBV7-6
abundance: .
d_gene: .
CDR3nt: TGTGCCAGCAGCTTAGGAGGGCCGGGCCACAATGAGCAGTTCTTC
CDR3aa: CASSLGGPGHNEQFF

j_gene: TRBJ1-3
v_gene: TRBV19
abundance: few
d_gene: TRBD1
CDR3nt: TGTGCCAGTAGCCTCGACAGGGTCCCCTCTGGAAACACCATATATTTT
CDR3aa: CASSLDRVPSGNTIYF

j_gene: TRBJ1-3
v_gene: TRBV5-6
abundance: .
d_gene: .
CDR3nt: TGTGCCAGCAGCTCCCACGAACTCCTCTCTGGAAACACCATATATTTT
CDR3aa: CASSSHELLSGNTIYF

j_gene: TRBJ2-7
v_gene: TRBV7-8
abundance: .
d_gene: .
CDR3nt: TGTGCCAGCAGCTTATCGGCCAGGGGAGCCTACGAGCAGTACTTC
CDR3aa: CASSLSARGAYEQYF